This entry is about one T cell receptor (beta chain). Its specificity is unknown. Clones were read by immunoSEQ multiplex PCR, and TCRdb kept only the in-frame ones, dropping some. The repertoire holds about 110,000 clones, with 75% to 95% as singletons. These data are taken from a study of T cell responses to AZD1222 COVID-19 vaccine. Trimming took off 5 bases at V and 2 bases at J, with 4 bases between the two ends. Germline CDR1 SGHVS, CDR2 FNYEAQ. The CDR3 runs to 12 residues. Study observations and caveats: The CD4 TCRs associated with vaccination extended across spike and predominated at 160-218 and 743-854.

Recipients boosted at about 4 weeks or about 12 weeks are pooled. The genes are TRBV7-6 and TRBJ1-3; D gene unclear. The receptor was isolated from an adult who received the AZD1222 COVID-19 vaccine. The sample in question was peripheral blood, obtained 28 days after the second AZD1222 dose. The CDR3 DNA reads TGTGCCAGCAGCCAACCTGGAAACACCATATATTTT. Translated, it gives CASSQPGNTIYF. Full variable domain (remainder filled in from reference TRBV7-6 and TRBJ1-3): GAGVSQSPRYKVTKRGQDVALRCDPISGHVSLYWYRQALGQGPEFLTYFNYEAQQDKSGLPNDRFSAERPEGSISTLTIQRTEQRDSAMYRCASSQPGNTIYFGEGSWLTVV.